This T cell receptor beta chain was sequenced during a study of beta chain features in type 1 diabetes. Sequenced material consisted of expressed TCRB transcripts (all of the isolated RNA was reverse transcribed). Using immunoSEQ multiplex PCR, the repertoire was profiled, and TCRdb retains in-frame clones only, with some absent. This table has 250,000 to 300,000 clones, 24% appearing once. Remarks on this clone: Its antigen is still unknown.

V lost 3 bases and J lost 3, with 18 bases in between. Germline loops: CDR1 SGHDN, CDR2 FVKESK. The CDR3 totals 16 residues. Overall study findings and caveats: Moderate but significant shortening of TCRB CDR3s was recorded in all four CD4+ subsets from Type 1 diabetes patients.

This TCR derives from a woman aged 30 to 39 with type 1 diabetes. The sequencing input was naive CD4+ T cells from blood. The chain is built from TRBV14 and TRBJ2-7, with TRBD1 as a possible D gene (5 bases). Written as DNA, the CDR3 is TGTGCCAGCAGCCACTCCCCGTGGCAGGGTTACTACGAGCAGTACTTC. Translating gives CASSHSPWQGYYEQYF.